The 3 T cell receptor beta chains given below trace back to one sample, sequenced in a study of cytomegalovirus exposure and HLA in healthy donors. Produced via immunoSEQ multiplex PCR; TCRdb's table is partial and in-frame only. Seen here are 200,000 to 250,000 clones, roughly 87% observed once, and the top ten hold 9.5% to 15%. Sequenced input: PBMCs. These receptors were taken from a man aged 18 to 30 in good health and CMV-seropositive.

CDR3 DNA sequence: TGTGCCAGCAGCTTAGTCAGCGGTTCAGCCAAAAACATTCAGTACTTC. Translated, it gives CASSLVSGSAKNIQYF. The V and J genes are TRBV7-9 and TRBJ2-4, with a possible D match to TRBD2 (5 bases). V lost 1 base and J 0 bases, leaving 10 bases between the germline ends. Germline V CDR1 and CDR2: SEHNR, FQNEAQ (reference sequence). The CDR3 length is 16 residues.

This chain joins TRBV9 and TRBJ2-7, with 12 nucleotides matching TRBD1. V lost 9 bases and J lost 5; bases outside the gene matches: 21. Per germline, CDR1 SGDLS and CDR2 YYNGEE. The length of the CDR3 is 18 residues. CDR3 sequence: CATEVRDRGPIRSDEQYF. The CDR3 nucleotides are TGTGCCACGGAGGTTCGGGACAGGGGGCCGATTAGGAGCGACGAGCAGTACTTC.

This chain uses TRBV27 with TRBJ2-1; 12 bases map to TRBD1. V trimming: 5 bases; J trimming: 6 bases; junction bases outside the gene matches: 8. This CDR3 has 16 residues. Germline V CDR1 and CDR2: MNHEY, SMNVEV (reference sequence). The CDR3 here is CASSPPGQGALNEQFF. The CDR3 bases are TGTGCCAGCAGTCCTCCGGGACAGGGGGCTCTCAATGAGCAGTTCTTC.